This passage covers 21 T cell receptor beta chains from one sample sequenced in a study of blood T cell repertoires in COVID-19. This table comes from immunoSEQ multiplex PCR, and its TCRdb copy is limited to in-frame clones, with some not included. The table includes fewer than 150,000 clones, roughly 79% detected once. The sequenced material came from peripheral blood. The receptors derive from an elderly man with acute or convalescent COVID-19.

This clone is a singleton in its sample. This chain joins TRBV4-3 and TRBJ1-6; D uncertain. Trimming removed 2 bases at V and 8 bases at J, with 7 bases between. Germline lookup yields CDR1 LGHNA and CDR2 YSLEER. The CDR3 loop spans 13 amino acids. The CDR3: CASSQITDSPLHF. The DNA of the CDR3 is TGCGCCAGCAGCCAAATAACGGATTCACCCCTCCACTTT.

The chain links TRBV4-2 to TRBJ2-3; perhaps TRBD2 as D (6 bases). This CDR3 has 17 amino acids. V lost 4 bases and J lost 10, with 27 bases in between. Germline V gives CDR1 LGHNA, CDR2 YNFKEQ. CDR3 protein: CASSRSEALAAKVAQYF. Here the CDR3 DNA reads TGTGCCAGCAGCCGATCCGAGGCACTAGCAGCCAAAGTTGCGCAGTATTTT.

This clone was seen a handful of times. V is TRBV5-1 and J is TRBJ2-5; 7 positions agree with TRBD1. Germline CDR1 SGHRS, CDR2 YFSETQ. This CDR3 comprises 15 residues. V shed 4 bases, J shed 1 base, and the junction held 7 bases outside the gene matches. Here the CDR3 DNA reads TGCGCCAGCAGCCCGAATGGGGACAGCCAAGAGACCCAGTACTTC. It codes for CASSPNGDSQETQYF.

This clone appeared once. J is TRBJ2-3 and V is TRBV10-3; 7 positions match TRBD2. The germline gives CDR1 ENHRY, CDR2 SYGVKD. This CDR3 contains 19 residues. The V and J ends lost 2 bases and 2 bases, in that order; junction bases with no gene match: 16. In nucleotides, the CDR3 is TGTGCCATCAGTGAGAGGGGAGCGGGGCTCAGCCTCACCACAGATACGCAGTATTTT. It specifies CAISERGAGLSLTTDTQYF.

The chain combines TRBV7-9 with TRBJ2-1; 9 positions agree with TRBD1. There are 14 residues in the CDR3. V shed 7 bases, J shed 2 bases, and the junction held 3 bases outside the gene matches. Germline loops: CDR1 SEHNR, CDR2 FQNEAQ (reference sequence). CDR3 amino acids: CASTTGGAYNEQFF. CDR3 nucleotide sequence: TGTGCCAGCACCACAGGGGGCGCCTACAATGAGCAGTTCTTC.

This rearrangement joins TRBV4-1 to TRBJ1-2, with 10 bases identical to TRBD1. Losses at the gene ends were 3 bases for V and 8 bases for J; bases not matched to a gene: 6. CDR1 is MGHRA and CDR2 is YSYEKL in the germline V gene. This CDR3 has 14 amino acids. The CDR3 loop reads CASSQDRGNRGYTF. The CDR3 coding sequence is TGCGCCAGCAGCCAGGACAGGGGGAATCGCGGCTACACCTTC.

V and J are TRBV5-4 and TRBJ2-2, with TRBD1 as a possible D gene (5 bases). V was pared by 5 bases and J by 3 bases, with 11 bases between. This CDR3 spans 14 amino acids. Germline V lookup: CDR1 SGHNT, CDR2 YYREEE (reference sequence). The CDR3 loop reads CASSPGIHTGELFF. The CDR3 DNA follows: TGTGCCAGCAGTCCAGGGATTCACACCGGGGAGCTGTTTTTT.

The rearrangement uses TRBV3-1 (or the pseudogene TRBV3-2) and TRBJ2-7, with 9 bases fitting TRBD1. There are 15 residues in the CDR3. With V trimmed by 3 bases and J by 7 bases, 10 bases remained unmatched. The V gene's germline CDR1 is LGHDT and CDR2 YNNKEL (reference sequence). This chain's CDR3 is CASSHPGQGSQEQYF. CDR3 bases: TGTGCCAGCAGCCATCCCGGACAGGGGTCTCAAGAGCAGTACTTC.

The chain links TRBV7-9 to TRBJ2-3; TRBD1 agrees at 7 bases. Germline V gene lookup returns CDR1 SEHNR and CDR2 FQNEAQ (reference sequence). The CDR3 loop spans 17 amino acids. V was clipped by 1 base and J by 5 bases; unmatched bases: 12. CDR3 residues: CASSLGIRGIGRDTQYF. CDR3 bases: TGTGCCAGCAGCTTAGGAATCAGGGGGATAGGACGAGATACGCAGTATTTT.

The sample holds a few counts of this clone. The V call is TRBV6-5, the J call TRBJ2-7; 12 nucleotides line up with TRBD2. V gave up 6 bases and J gave up 0 bases; unmatched junction bases: 3. The V gene's germline CDR1 is MNHEY and CDR2 SVGAGI. This CDR3 region has 15 residues. The DNA for the CDR3 is TGTGCCAGCAGCCTAGCGGGGGGGATCTCCTACGAGCAGTACTTC. It is translated as CASSLAGGISYEQYF.

This clone has a single count. The gene calls are TRBV13 and TRBJ1-1; unclear D gene. CDR3 length: 15 amino acids. Looked up from germline, CDR1 is PRHDT and CDR2 is FYEKMQ (reference sequence). The ends were cut back, 0 bases at V and 0 bases at J, with 8 bases in the middle. The CDR3 bases are TGTGCCAGCAGCTTAGGTGTTCACATGAACACTGAAGCTTTCTTT. This gives the protein CASSLGVHMNTEAFF.

This clone turned up a few times. CDR3 protein: CASSSVGQGEAFF. The CDR3 DNA is TGTGCCAGCAGTTCCGTTGGCCAGGGTGAAGCTTTCTTT. The chain links TRBV7-2 to TRBJ1-1; tentatively, D is TRBD1 (5 bases). The germline CDR1 and CDR2 sequences are SGHTA and FQGNSA. The CDR3 totals 13 residues. Trimming took off 6 bases at V and 7 bases at J, with 15 bases between the two ends.

The V call is TRBV5-5, the J call TRBJ2-2; no clear D gene. Trimming removed 4 bases from V and 4 bases from J, with 17 bases in between. Germline-derived CDR1 and CDR2 are SGHKS and YYEKEE (reference sequence). The CDR3 spans 16 residues. This chain's CDR3 is CASSLQVAVSTGELFF. The CDR3 coding sequence is TGTGCCAGCAGCCTTCAAGTCGCGGTTAGCACCGGGGAGCTGTTTTTT. The full variable domain, rest sourced from reference TRBV5-5 and TRBJ2-2, is DAGVTQSPTHLIKTRGQQVTLRCSPISGHKSVSWYQQVLGQGPQFIFQYYEKEERGRGNFPDRFSARQFPNYSSELNVNALLLGDSALYLCASSLQVAVSTGELFFGEGSRLTVL.

This clone was picked up a small number of times. This chain links TRBV4-3 with TRBJ2-7; a possible D gene is TRBD1 (7 bases). In germline, CDR1 is LGHNA, CDR2 YSLEER. V dropped 0 bases and J dropped 1 base, with 10 bases sitting between them. This CDR3 comprises 15 residues. CDR3 in DNA: TGCGCCAGCAGCCAAGAACCAGGGGGGTCCTACGAGCAGTACTTC. It codes for CASSQEPGGSYEQYF.

The chain joins TRBV9 to TRBJ1-2; 9 positions match TRBD1. This CDR3 has 13 amino acids. The V gene's germline CDR1 is SGDLS and CDR2 YYNGEE. Trimming at V came to 3 bases and at J to 7 bases, leaving 4 bases not matched to a gene. CDR3 DNA sequence: TGTGCCAGCAGCGCCTGGGACAGGGCTGGCTACACCTTC. This translates into CASSAWDRAGYTF.

The CDR3 spells CASSFSSGNTIYF. CDR3 in DNA: TGTGCCAGCAGCTTTTCGTCGGGAAACACCATATATTTT. J is TRBJ1-3 and V is TRBV5-4; D not certain. V dropped 2 bases and J dropped 4 bases, with 7 bases sitting between them. The CDR3 covers 13 residues. Germline V gene data show CDR1 as SGHNT and CDR2 as YYREEE (reference sequence).

The chain uses TRBV3-1 (or the pseudogene TRBV3-2) and TRBJ2-7; 7 nucleotides match TRBD1. The CDR3 covers 14 residues. From germline, CDR1 is LGHDT and CDR2 YNNKEL (reference sequence). The ends lost 6 bases at V and 0 bases at J; junction bases unmatched: 5. CDR3 in amino acids: CASRRTGGSYEQYF. The CDR3 DNA reads as TGTGCCAGCAGGCGGACAGGTGGCTCCTACGAGCAGTACTTC.

The rearrangement joins TRBV3-1 (or the pseudogene TRBV3-2) to TRBJ2-5, with 9 bases fitting TRBD2. This CDR3 region has 13 residues. The J segment lost 6 bases and the V segment lost 6 bases, leaving 5 bases of the junction unmatched. Germline lookup yields CDR1 LGHDT and CDR2 YNNKEL (reference sequence). DNA of the CDR3: TGTGCCAGCAGTCCCGGACTAGCGCAGACCCAGTACTTC. This encodes CASSPGLAQTQYF.

V gene TRBV7-9 combines with J gene TRBJ1-4; D is undetermined. The germline V gene encodes CDR1 SEHNR and CDR2 FQNEAQ (reference sequence). Deletions cut 5 bases from V and 0 bases from J, with 10 bases between. The CDR3 has 15 residues. The CDR3 reads CASSPPLATNEKLFF. In DNA, the CDR3 is TGTGCCAGCAGCCCCCCCCTTGCAACTAATGAAAAACTGTTTTTT.

The chain joins TRBV28 to TRBJ1-5, with D unclear. Trimming took off 3 bases at V and 1 base at J, with 10 bases between the two ends. There are 15 residues in the CDR3. The germline V gene has CDR1 MDHEN and CDR2 SYDVKM. CDR3 region: CASSLAGFSNQPQHF. Written as DNA, the CDR3 is TGTGCCAGCAGTTTGGCGGGGTTCAGCAATCAGCCCCAGCATTTT.

This chain joins TRBV6-1 and TRBJ1-2; a weak D match, TRBD1 (5 bases). The germline V gene has CDR1 MNHNS and CDR2 SASEGT. Trimming cost V 2 bases and J 7 bases, with 23 bases left between them. The CDR3 runs 17 residues. The CDR3 protein is CASSEFSLGGFAGGYTF. The CDR3 nucleotides are TGTGCCAGCAGTGAATTCAGTTTGGGGGGATTTGCGGGTGGCTACACCTTC.